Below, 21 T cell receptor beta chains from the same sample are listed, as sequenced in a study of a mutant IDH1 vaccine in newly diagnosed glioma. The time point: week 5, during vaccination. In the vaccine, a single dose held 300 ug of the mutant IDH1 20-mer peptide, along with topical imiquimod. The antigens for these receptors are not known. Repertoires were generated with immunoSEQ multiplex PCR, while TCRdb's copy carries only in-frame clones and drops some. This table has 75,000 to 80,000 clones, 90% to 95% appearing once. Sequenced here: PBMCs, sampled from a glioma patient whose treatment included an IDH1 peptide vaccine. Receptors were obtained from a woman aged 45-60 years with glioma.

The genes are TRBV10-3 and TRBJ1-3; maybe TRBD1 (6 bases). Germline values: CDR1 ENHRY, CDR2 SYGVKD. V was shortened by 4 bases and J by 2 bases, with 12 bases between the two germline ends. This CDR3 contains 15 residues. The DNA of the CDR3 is TGTGCCATCAGTGTACAGGGTACGACTGGAAACACCATATATTTT. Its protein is CAISVQGTTGNTIYF.

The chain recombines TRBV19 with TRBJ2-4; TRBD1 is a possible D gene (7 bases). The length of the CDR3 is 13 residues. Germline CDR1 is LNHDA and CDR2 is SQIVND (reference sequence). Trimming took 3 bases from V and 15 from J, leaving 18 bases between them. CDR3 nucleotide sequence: TGTGCCAGTAGTATCGGCAGGGGGGACTTACCGTACTTC. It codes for CASSIGRGDLPYF. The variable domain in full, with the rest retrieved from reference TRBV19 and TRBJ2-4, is DGGITQSPKYLFRKEGQNVTLSCEQNLNHDAMYWYRQDPGQGLRLIYYSQIVNDFQKGDIAEGYSVSREKKESFPLTVTSAQKNPTAFYLCASSIGRGDLPYFGAGTRLSVL.

DNA of the CDR3: TGCGCCAGCAGCCCCAACTTCTACGAGCAGTACTTC. This translates into CASSPNFYEQYF. This chain joins TRBV5-1 and TRBJ2-7; no firm D call. CDR3 size: 12 residues. Trimming removed 4 bases from V and 3 bases from J, with 8 bases in between. CDR1 and CDR2 from the germline V gene are SGHRS and YFSETQ.

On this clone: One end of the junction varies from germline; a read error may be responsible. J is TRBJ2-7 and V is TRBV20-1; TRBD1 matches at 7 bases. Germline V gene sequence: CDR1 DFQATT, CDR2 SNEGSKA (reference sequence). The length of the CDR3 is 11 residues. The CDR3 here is CSARQGELHLF. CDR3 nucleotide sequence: TGCAGTGCTAGACAGGGGGAACTTCACCTCTTC.

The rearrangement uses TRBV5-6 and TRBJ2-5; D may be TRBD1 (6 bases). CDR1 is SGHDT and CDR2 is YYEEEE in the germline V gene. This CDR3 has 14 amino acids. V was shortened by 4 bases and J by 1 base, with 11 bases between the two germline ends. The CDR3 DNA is TGTGCCAGCAGCCCGACAGGTTCCCAAGAGACCCAGTACTTC. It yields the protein CASSPTGSQETQYF. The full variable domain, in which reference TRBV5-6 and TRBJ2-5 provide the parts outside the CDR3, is DAGVTQSPTHLIKTRGQQVTLRCSPKSGHDTVSWYQQALGQGPQFIFQYYEEEERQRGNFPDRFSGHQFPNYSSELNVNALLLGDSALYLCASSPTGSQETQYFGPGTRLLVL.

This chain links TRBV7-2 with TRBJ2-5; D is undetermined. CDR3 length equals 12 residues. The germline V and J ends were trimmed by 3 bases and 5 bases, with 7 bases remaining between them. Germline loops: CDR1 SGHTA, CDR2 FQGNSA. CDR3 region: CASSFFLETQYF. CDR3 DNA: TGTGCCAGCAGCTTCTTCCTGGAGACCCAGTACTTC.

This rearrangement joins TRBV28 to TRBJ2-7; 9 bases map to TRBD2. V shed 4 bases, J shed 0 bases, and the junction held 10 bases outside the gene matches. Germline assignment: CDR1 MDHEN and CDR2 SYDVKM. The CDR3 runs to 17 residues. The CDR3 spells CASSSLASSGSSYEQYF. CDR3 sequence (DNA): TGTGCCAGCAGTTCCCTCGCGAGTAGCGGGAGCTCCTACGAGCAGTACTTC.

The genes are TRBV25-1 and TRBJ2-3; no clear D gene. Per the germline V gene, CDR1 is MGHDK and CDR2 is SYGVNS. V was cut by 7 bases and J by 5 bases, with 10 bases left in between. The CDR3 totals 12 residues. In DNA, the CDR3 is TGTGCCAGCATAAACGACGGAGATACGCAGTATTTT. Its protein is CASINDGDTQYF. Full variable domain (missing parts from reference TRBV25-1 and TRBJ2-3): EADIYQTPRYLVIGTGKKITLECSQTMGHDKMYWYQQDPGMELHLIHYSYGVNSTEKGDLSSESTVSRIRTEHFPLTLESARPSHTSQYLCASINDGDTQYFGPGTRLTVL.

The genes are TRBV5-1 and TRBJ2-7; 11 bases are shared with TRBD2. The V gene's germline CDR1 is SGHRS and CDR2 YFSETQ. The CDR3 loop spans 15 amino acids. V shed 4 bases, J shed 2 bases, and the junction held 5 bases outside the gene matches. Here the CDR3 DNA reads TGCGCCAGCAGCCTGGGTAGCGGGAGGGCCTACGAGCAGTACTTC. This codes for CASSLGSGRAYEQYF.

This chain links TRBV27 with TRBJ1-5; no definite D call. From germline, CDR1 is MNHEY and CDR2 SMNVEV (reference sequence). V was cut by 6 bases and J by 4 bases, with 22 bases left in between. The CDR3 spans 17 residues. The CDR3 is CASSPLLWVVGNQPQHF. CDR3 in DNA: TGTGCCAGCAGCCCGCTACTCTGGGTCGTGGGTAATCAGCCCCAGCATTTT.

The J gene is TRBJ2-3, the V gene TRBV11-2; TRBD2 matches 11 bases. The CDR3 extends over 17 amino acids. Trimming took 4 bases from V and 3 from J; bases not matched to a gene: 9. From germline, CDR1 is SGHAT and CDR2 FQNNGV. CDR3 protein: CASSSSRLAGTTDTQYF. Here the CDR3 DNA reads TGTGCCAGCAGCTCATCTAGACTAGCGGGAACTACAGATACGCAGTATTTT.

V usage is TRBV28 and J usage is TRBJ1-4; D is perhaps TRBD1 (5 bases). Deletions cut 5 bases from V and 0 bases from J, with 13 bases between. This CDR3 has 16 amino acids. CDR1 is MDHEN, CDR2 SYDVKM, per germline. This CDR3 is CASSVYRHATNEKLFF. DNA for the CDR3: TGTGCCAGCAGTGTATACAGGCATGCAACTAATGAAAAACTGTTTTTT.

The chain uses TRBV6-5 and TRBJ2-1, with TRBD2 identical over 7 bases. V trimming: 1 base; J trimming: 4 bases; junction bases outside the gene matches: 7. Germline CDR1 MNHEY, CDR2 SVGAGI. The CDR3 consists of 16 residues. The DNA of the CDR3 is TGTGCCAGCAGTTACTTTCCCAGCGGGGCATACAATGAGCAGTTCTTC. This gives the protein CASSYFPSGAYNEQFF.

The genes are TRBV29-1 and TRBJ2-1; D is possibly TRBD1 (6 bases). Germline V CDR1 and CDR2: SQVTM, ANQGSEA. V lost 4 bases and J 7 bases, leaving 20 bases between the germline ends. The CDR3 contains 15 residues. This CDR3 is CSVANTRLGANEQFF. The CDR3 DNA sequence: TGCAGCGTTGCTAATACGCGGCTGGGGGCAAATGAGCAGTTCTTC.

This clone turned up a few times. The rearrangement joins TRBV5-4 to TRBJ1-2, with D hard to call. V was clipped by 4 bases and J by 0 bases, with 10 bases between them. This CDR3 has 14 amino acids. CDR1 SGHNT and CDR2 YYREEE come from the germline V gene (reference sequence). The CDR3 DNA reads TGTGCCAGCAGCCCTGATTCGGCTAACTATGGCTACACCTTC. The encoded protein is CASSPDSANYGYTF.

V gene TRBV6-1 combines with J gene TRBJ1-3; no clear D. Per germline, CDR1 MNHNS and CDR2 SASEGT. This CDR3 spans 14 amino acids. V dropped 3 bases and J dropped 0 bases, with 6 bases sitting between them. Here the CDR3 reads CASSELNSGNTIYF. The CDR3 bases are TGTGCCAGCAGTGAGTTAAACTCTGGAAACACCATATATTTT.

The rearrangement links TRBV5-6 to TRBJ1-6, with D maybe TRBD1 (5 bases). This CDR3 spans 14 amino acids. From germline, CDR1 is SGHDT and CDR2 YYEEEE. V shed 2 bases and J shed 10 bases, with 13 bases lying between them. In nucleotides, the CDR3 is TGTGCCAGCAGCTTACGTGAGGGGCGCTCACCCCTCCACTTT. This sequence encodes CASSLREGRSPLHF. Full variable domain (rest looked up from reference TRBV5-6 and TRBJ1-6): DAGVTQSPTHLIKTRGQQVTLRCSPKSGHDTVSWYQQALGQGPQFIFQYYEEEERQRGNFPDRFSGHQFPNYSSELNVNALLLGDSALYLCASSLREGRSPLHFGNGTRLTVT.

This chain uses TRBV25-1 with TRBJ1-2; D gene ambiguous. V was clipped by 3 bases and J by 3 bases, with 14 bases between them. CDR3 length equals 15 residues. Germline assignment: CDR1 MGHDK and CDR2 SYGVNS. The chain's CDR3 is CASSDHLGRYYGYTF. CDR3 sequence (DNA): TGTGCCAGCAGTGACCACCTGGGCAGGTACTATGGCTACACCTTC.

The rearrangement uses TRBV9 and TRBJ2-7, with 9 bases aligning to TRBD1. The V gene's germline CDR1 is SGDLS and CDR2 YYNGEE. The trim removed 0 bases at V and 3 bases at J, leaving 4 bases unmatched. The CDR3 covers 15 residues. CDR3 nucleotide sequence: TGTGCCAGCAGCGTAGAGGGACAGGGAAACTACGAGCAGTACTTC. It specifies CASSVEGQGNYEQYF.

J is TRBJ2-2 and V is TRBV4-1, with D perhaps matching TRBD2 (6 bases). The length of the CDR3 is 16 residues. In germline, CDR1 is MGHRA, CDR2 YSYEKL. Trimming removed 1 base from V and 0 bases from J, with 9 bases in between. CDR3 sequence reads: CASSQGRTTNTGELFF. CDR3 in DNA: TGCGCCAGCAGCCAAGGTAGGACTACGAACACCGGGGAGCTGTTTTTT.

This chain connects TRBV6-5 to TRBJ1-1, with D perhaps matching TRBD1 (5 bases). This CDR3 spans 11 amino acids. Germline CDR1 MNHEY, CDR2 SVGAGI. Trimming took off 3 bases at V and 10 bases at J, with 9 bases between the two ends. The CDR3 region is CASSYQGTAFF. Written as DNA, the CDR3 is TGTGCCAGCAGTTATCAAGGGACAGCTTTCTTT.